The T cell receptor (beta chain) under discussion was sequenced for a study of blood T cells in healthy people across ages. Study conclusions and caveats: Because sorting was not performed, PBMCs prevented conclusive naive versus antigen-experienced comparison.

Using a J-beta primer mix together with a sample-barcoded 5' primer, a second PCR was run for 7 to 11 cycles. A single record per CDR3 protein comes from TCRdb applying MiXCR to the 5' RACE reads. The repertoire includes 750,000 to 850,000 distinct CDR3 sequences, 20% to 25% of them detected once, and 3% to 4.5% sits in the top ten. The amount of total RNA extracted per sample was at least 5.5 micrograms. This clonotype was detected a few times. No antigen is known for it. This sample also appeared in a second study, on T cells of mothers and their children.

This clonotype originated in a boy under 18 in good health. The source material was blood.

This CDR3 reads CASQRTLAKNIQYF. The DNA for the CDR3 is TGTGCCAGTCAACGGACTTTAGCCAAAAACATTCAGTACTTC. The rearrangement links TRBV19 to TRBJ2-4; the D gene is possibly TRBD2 (5 bases). Between the trimmed V and J ends, which lost 8 bases and 0 bases, there was a span of 11 bases. The V gene's germline CDR1 is LNHDA and CDR2 SQIVND (reference sequence). The CDR3 runs to 14 residues.